This TCR beta chain was recovered during a study of T cell repertoires in cytomegalovirus infection. The sample holds many counts of this clonotype. TCRdb independently ran MiXCR on the reads; one entry per CDR3 protein. The table records around 210,000 distinct CDR3 sequences, around 6.2% of them present only once. The CDR3 has 15 residues. Germline V gene lookup returns CDR1 KGHSY and CDR2 FQNENV. Deletions cut 0 bases from V and 5 bases from J, with 13 bases between. The V and J genes are TRBV16 and TRBJ1-2; maybe TRBD1 (6 bases). The TCR comes from a human donor in good health (CMV status not recorded). Some clones in this sample may be carry-over from other donors' samples. Specimen: PBMCs. The CDR3 loop is CASSQSRDTGYGYTF. The CDR3 bases are TGTGCCAGCAGCCAATCAAGAGACACAGGGTATGGCTACACCTTC.